One sample yielded the 16 T cell receptor beta chains listed below, sequenced in a study of hypomethylating agent response in myelodysplastic syndrome. TCRdb keeps only in-frame clones here, not all; method: immunoSEQ multiplex PCR. The sample lists 4,000 to 5,500 clones, around 80% occurring once. Material: bone marrow, obtained before or after starting hypomethylating agent treatment for myelodysplastic syndrome (not recorded which). The receptors were gathered from a human donor with myelodysplastic syndrome.

The chain employs TRBV5-6 and TRBJ2-7, with 10 bases fitting TRBD1. The V and J ends lost 4 bases and 2 bases, in that order; junction bases with no gene match: 6. The CDR3 is made up of 15 amino acids. Germline CDR1 reads SGHDT; CDR2 reads YYEEEE. CDR3 amino acids: CASSPGQGVAYEQYF. The CDR3 DNA is TGTGCCAGCAGCCCTGGACAGGGGGTAGCCTACGAGCAGTACTTC.

This CDR3 is CASSRDFRSGGELFF. CDR3 nucleotides: TGTGCCAGCAGCCGGGACTTCCGCTCGGGCGGGGAGCTGTTTTTT. V usage is TRBV6-1 and J usage is TRBJ2-2; D is perhaps TRBD2 (6 bases). The CDR3 covers 15 residues. V lost 6 bases and J lost 7, with 18 bases in between. Germline V gene lookup returns CDR1 MNHNS and CDR2 SASEGT.

V and J are TRBV6-1 and TRBJ2-3, with D maybe TRBD1 (6 bases). This CDR3 is built from 17 residues. With 4 bases removed from V and 0 bases from J, the gap between germline ends came to 17 bases. CDR1 MNHNS and CDR2 SASEGT come from the germline V gene. Here the CDR3 DNA reads TGTGCCAGCAGTGGGGGCAGGGGCGGGCGGAGCACAGATACGCAGTATTTT. Residues: CASSGGRGGRSTDTQYF.

The J gene is TRBJ2-5, the V gene TRBV11-1; D might be TRBD2 (6 bases). Germline-derived CDR1 and CDR2 are SGHAT and FQDESV (reference sequence). V was shortened by 9 bases and J by 5 bases, with 22 bases between the two germline ends. The CDR3 is 15 residues long. The CDR3 DNA sequence: TGTGCCAGTAATACAAATTGGGGGGTCCCGGAGACCCAGTACTTC. Translation: CASNTNWGVPETQYF.

This chain joins TRBV5-6 and TRBJ2-1; 7 positions match TRBD2. CDR3 length: 15 amino acids. V was clipped by 10 bases and J by 1 base; unmatched bases: 11. CDR1 and CDR2 (germline): SGHDT, YYEEEE. The CDR3 DNA reads TGTGCCGCCGCCGGGGACTACCAATCCTACAATGAGCAGTTCTTC. Translation: CAAAGDYQSYNEQFF.

The V call is TRBV6-1, the J call TRBJ1-2; D unresolved. The CDR3 loop spans 13 amino acids. V dropped 2 bases and J dropped 0 bases, with 4 bases sitting between them. CDR1 is MNHNS, CDR2 SASEGT, per germline. The CDR3 nucleotides read TGTGCCAGCAGTGAAACAGCTAACTATGGCTACACCTTC. It translates to CASSETANYGYTF.

This clone was picked up one time. The chain joins TRBV4-2 to TRBJ2-2; D is unresolved. In germline, CDR1 is LGHNA, CDR2 YNFKEQ. There are 17 residues in the CDR3. The V end lost 0 bases, the J end lost 0 bases, and 11 bases lay between the germline ends. CDR3 amino acids: CASSQEERRPNTGELFF. CDR3 nucleotides: TGTGCCAGCAGCCAAGAGGAGAGACGACCGAACACCGGGGAGCTGTTTTTT.

This rearrangement joins TRBV28 to TRBJ1-4, with D possibly TRBD1 on 5 matching bases. The CDR3 is 12 amino acids. V was pared by 4 bases and J by 8 bases, with 8 bases between. The germline V gene has CDR1 MDHEN and CDR2 SYDVKM. As DNA, the CDR3 is TGTGCCAGCAGTTGGGACCTCGAAAAACTGTTTTTT. Protein sequence: CASSWDLEKLFF.

This clone has more than one count but fewer than ten. The rearrangement links TRBV27 to TRBJ1-2, with D perhaps TRBD1 (6 bases). The CDR3 has 12 amino acids. CDR1 and CDR2 (germline): MNHEY, SMNVEV (reference sequence). Trimming shortened V by 5 bases and J by 4 bases, and 8 bases separated the two germline ends. CDR3 in amino acids: CASSEGGYGYTF. CDR3 sequence (DNA): TGTGCCAGCAGTGAAGGGGGCTATGGCTACACCTTC.

The chain recombines TRBV6-4 with TRBJ2-3; D gene uncertain. The germline CDR1 and CDR2 sequences are MRHNA and SNTAGT. Trimming took 3 bases from V and 3 from J, leaving 7 bases between them. The CDR3 runs 13 residues. For the CDR3, the DNA is TGTGCCAGCAGTGAATTGTGGACAGATACGCAGTATTTT. It translates to CASSELWTDTQYF.

This clone was counted a few times. The rearrangement joins TRBV19 to TRBJ2-1; 10 positions match TRBD1. This CDR3 has 15 amino acids. The V segment lost 6 bases and the J segment 8 bases; nucleotides outside the gene matches: 10. Germline V gene data show CDR1 as LNHDA and CDR2 as SQIVND (reference sequence). CDR3 protein: CASRWGQGILDEQFF. In DNA, the CDR3 is TGTGCCAGTAGATGGGGACAGGGGATCCTTGATGAGCAGTTCTTC.

The chain is built from TRBV7-2 and TRBJ2-7, with 7 bases identical to TRBD1. V lost 2 bases and J lost 5; bases outside the gene matches: 6. Per germline, CDR1 SGHTA and CDR2 FQGNSA. The CDR3 extends over 14 amino acids. The CDR3 spells CASSLTPGQNEQYF. The CDR3 DNA reads as TGTGCCAGCAGCTTAACTCCGGGACAGAACGAGCAGTACTTC.

The chain carries TRBV27 and TRBJ2-7; 12 positions agree with TRBD2. V lost 4 bases, J lost 4 bases, and 8 bases stayed unmatched. There are 16 residues in the CDR3. Germline lookup yields CDR1 MNHEY and CDR2 SMNVEV (reference sequence). The DNA of the CDR3 is TGTGCCAGCAGTTCCTCTAGCGGGAGGGCGGAATACGAGCAGTACTTC. Translation gives CASSSSSGRAEYEQYF.

Concerning this clone: The junction differs from germline at one of its ends, possibly a read error. The chain has TRBV5-5 and TRBJ2-7; D is perhaps TRBD1 or TRBD2 (5 bases each). The CDR3 contains 15 residues. From germline, CDR1 is SGHKS and CDR2 YYEKEE (reference sequence). CDR3 nucleotides: TGTGCCAGCAGCAGAGATACCGGGACCAAGCCTAATAAAGGGTTC. Translating gives CASSRDTGTKPNKGF.

The gene calls are TRBV5-1 and TRBJ1-2; D is perhaps TRBD1 (6 bases). The length of the CDR3 is 14 residues. The V gene's germline CDR1 is SGHRS and CDR2 YFSETQ. V was trimmed by 4 bases and J by 0 bases, leaving 10 bases between them. The CDR3 loop reads CASSPDSPNYGYTF. CDR3 bases: TGCGCCAGCAGCCCGGACAGCCCTAACTATGGCTACACCTTC.

The chain joins TRBV19 to TRBJ2-3, with D unclear. The CDR3 is made up of 14 amino acids. CDR1 LNHDA and CDR2 SQIVND come from the germline V gene (reference sequence). Trimming removed 5 bases at V and 2 bases at J, with 11 bases between. CDR3 in DNA: TGTGCCAGTAGTTTCAGGTTCTCCACAGATACGCAGTATTTT. Protein: CASSFRFSTDTQYF.